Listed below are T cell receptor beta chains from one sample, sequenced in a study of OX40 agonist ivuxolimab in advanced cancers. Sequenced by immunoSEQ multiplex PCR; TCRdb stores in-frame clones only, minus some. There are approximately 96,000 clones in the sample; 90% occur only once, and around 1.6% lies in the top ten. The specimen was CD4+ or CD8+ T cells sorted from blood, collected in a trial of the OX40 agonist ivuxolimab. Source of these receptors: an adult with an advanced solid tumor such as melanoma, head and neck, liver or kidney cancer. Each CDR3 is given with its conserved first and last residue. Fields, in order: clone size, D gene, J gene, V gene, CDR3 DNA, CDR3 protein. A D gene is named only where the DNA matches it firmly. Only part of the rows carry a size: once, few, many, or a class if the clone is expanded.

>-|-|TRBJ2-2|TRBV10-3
TGTGCCATCAGTTCGACGTCCGGGGGCACCGGGGAGCTGTTTTTT
CAISSTSGGTGELFF
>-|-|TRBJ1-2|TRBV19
TGTGCCAGTAGTATCGACAGGAATAACTATGGCTACACCTTC
CASSIDRNNYGYTF
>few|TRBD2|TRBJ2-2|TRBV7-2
TGTGCCAGCAGCCCAGCGGGGCTTTACACCGGGGAGCTGTTTTTT
CASSPAGLYTGELFF
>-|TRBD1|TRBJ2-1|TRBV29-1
TGCAGCGTTGTATTACAGGGGGTGATATCCTACAATGAGCAGTTCTTC
CSVVLQGVISYNEQFF
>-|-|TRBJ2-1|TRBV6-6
TGTGCCAGCACCAGACGGAGGAGTAGCCATGAGCAGTTCTTC
CASTRRRSSHEQFF
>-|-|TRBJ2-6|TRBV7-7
TGTGCTAGCAGCCGGCTCTCTGGGGCCAACGTCCTGACTTTC
CASSRLSGANVLTF
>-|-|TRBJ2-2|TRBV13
TGTGCCAGCACCTCAAGAGTTCTAGCAGCGAACACCGGGGAGCTGTTTTTT
CASTSRVLAANTGELFF
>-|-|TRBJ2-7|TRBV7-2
TGTGCCAGCAGTCTTAACGGAGGCCCCTACGAGCAGTACTTC
CASSLNGGPYEQYF
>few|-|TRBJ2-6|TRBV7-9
TGTGCCAGCAGCTTGGATACAGGCTCTGGGGCCAACGTCCTGACTTTC
CASSLDTGSGANVLTF
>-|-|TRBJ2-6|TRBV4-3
TGCGCCAGCAGCCAAGATCTCGTCCTGGTAGGGGCCAACGTCCTGACTTTC
CASSQDLVLVGANVLTF
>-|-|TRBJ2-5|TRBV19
TGTGCCAGTAGTATAGATCGAGAGACCCAGTACTTC
CASSIDRETQYF
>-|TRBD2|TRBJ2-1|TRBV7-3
TGTGCCAGCAGCCCCGGGCCGGGGCTAGCGGGACACAATGAGCAGTTCTTC
CASSPGPGLAGHNEQFF
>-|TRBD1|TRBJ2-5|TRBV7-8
TGTGCCAGCAGCTTTGACAGGGAAGAGACCCAGTACTTC
CASSFDREETQYF
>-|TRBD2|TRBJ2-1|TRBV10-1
TGCGCCAGCAGTGACCCTTATGTCACTAGCGATTTGAATGAGCAGTTCTTC
CASSDPYVTSDLNEQFF
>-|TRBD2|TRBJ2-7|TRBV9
TGTGCCAGCAGCGTAGCTTCTGAGGGTAGCGGGATCGGGTACGAGCAGTACTTC
CASSVASEGSGIGYEQYF
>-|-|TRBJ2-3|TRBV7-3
TGTGCCAGCAGCTTAACGGGGACTCCCAATACGCAGTATTTT
CASSLTGTPNTQYF
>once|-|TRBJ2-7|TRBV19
TGTGCCAGTAGTATAAGGGGTGGGACGGATTACTACGAGCAGTACTTC
CASSIRGGTDYYEQYF
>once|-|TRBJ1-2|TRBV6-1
TGTGCCAGCAGTGAAAAGGTTGTCTATGGCTACACCTTC
CASSEKVVYGYTF
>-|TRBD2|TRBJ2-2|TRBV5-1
TGCGCCAGCAGCGCGACTAGCGGGATCAATACCGGGGAGCTGTTTTTT
CASSATSGINTGELFF
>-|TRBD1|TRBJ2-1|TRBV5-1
TGCGCCAGCAGCGGGGGACAGGGCCCTTCCAATGAGCAGTTCTTC
CASSGGQGPSNEQFF
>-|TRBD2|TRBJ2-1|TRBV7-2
TGTGCCAGCAGCTTAGCGCTAGCGGGAGGGGGTGAGCAGTTCTTC
CASSLALAGGGEQFF
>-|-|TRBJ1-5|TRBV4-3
TGCGCCAGCAGCCAAGACCACAATCAGCCCCAGCATTTT
CASSQDHNQPQHF
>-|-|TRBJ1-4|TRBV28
TGTGCCAGCAGACCTCCGCGCCCCCGTGGACGGGGAGAAAAACTGTTTTTT
CASRPPRPRGRGEKLFF
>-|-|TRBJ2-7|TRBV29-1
TGCAGCGTAGCTCCGGGACAAACCCCCTACGAGCAGTACTTC
CSVAPGQTPYEQYF
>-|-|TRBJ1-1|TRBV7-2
TGTGCCAGCAGGTGGGGGATGAACACTGAAGCTTTCTTT
CASRWGMNTEAFF
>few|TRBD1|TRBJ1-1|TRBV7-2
TGTGCCAGCAGCTTGACAGGGGGGCGGACTGAAGCTTTCTTT
CASSLTGGRTEAFF
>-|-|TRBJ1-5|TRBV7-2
TGTGCCAGCAGATTCTTGGGGGCTGGTCAGCCCCAGCATTTT
CASRFLGAGQPQHF
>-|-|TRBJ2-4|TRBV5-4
TGTGCCAGCAGCAACCAAAACATTCAGTACTTC
CASSNQNIQYF
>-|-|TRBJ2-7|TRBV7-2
TGTGCCAGCAGCTTATTAGGGCACTCCTACGAGCAGTACTTC
CASSLLGHSYEQYF
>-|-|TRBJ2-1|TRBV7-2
TGTGCCAGCAGCCCGGTAGGCGGTAGCTCCTACAATGAGCAGTTCTTC
CASSPVGGSSYNEQFF
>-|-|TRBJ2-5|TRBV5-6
TGTGCCAGCAGTACTTTGGGACAACAAGAGACCCAGTACTTC
CASSTLGQQETQYF
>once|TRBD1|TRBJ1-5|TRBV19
TGTGCCAGTACTTCCGGACAGGGTGGCAATCAGCCCCAGCATTTT
CASTSGQGGNQPQHF
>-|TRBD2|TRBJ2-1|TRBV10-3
TGTGCCATCAGTGGACTAGCGGGAGCCGGCTCCTACAATGAGCAGTTCTTC
CAISGLAGAGSYNEQFF
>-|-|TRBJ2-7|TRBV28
TGTGCCAGCAGTTTAAGCCGCGAGCAGTACTTC
CASSLSREQYF
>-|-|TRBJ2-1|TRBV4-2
TGTGCCAGCAGCCAAATTGTGGCCGGGAGTGAGCAGTTCTTC
CASSQIVAGSEQFF
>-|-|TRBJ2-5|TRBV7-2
TGTGCCAGCAGCTTAGAGACAGCCCAAGAGACCCAGTACTTC
CASSLETAQETQYF
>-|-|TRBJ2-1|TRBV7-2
TGTGCCAGCAGCTTACAGGTGGGGGCCCAGTACAATGAGCAGTTCTTC
CASSLQVGAQYNEQFF
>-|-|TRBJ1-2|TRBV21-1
TGTGCCAGCAGCAAGTGGGAGGGCTCCTATGGCTACACCTTC
CASSKWEGSYGYTF
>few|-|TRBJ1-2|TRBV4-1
TGCGCCAGCAGCCAATCTAACTATGGCTACACCTTC
CASSQSNYGYTF
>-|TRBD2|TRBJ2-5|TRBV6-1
TGTGCCAGCACCCTGACCGGGGGGGGCGAGACCCAGTACTTC
CASTLTGGGETQYF
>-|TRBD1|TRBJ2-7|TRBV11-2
TGTGCCAGCAGCTCCCAGGGGGACACCCACGAGCAGTACTTC
CASSSQGDTHEQYF
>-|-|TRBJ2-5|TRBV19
TGTGCCAGTAGTATACGGGCAGGCTCTCAAGAGACCCAGTACTTC
CASSIRAGSQETQYF